One and the same sample provided the 10 T cell receptor beta chains below, sequenced in a study of identical twins. TCRdb fed the 5' RACE reads into MiXCR, producing one record per CDR3 protein. The repertoire has about 920,000 distinct CDR3 sequences, 10% to 15% of them found once; the top ten carry around 1.6%. These records were also assigned to another study, of yellow fever vaccine responses in identical twins.

The sequenced material came from PBMCs. The source of these receptors is a woman aged 18-29 years in good health.

This clonotype was picked up a small number of times. This chain links TRBV20-1 with TRBJ1-2, with no clear D. The CDR3 runs to 13 residues. Germline-derived CDR1 and CDR2 are DFQATT and SNEGSKA (reference sequence). V lost 2 bases, J lost 4 bases, and 11 bases lay in between. CDR3 coding DNA: TGCAGTGCTAGAACGGGGATCGGCTATGGCTACACCTTC. Its protein product is CSARTGIGYGYTF.

This clonotype was counted at least ten times. The rearrangement uses TRBV6-1 and TRBJ1-2, with D perhaps matching TRBD1 (5 bases). V lost 5 bases, J lost 4 bases, and 17 bases lay in between. Germline V lookup: CDR1 MNHNS, CDR2 SASEGT. This CDR3 contains 15 residues. Written as DNA, the CDR3 is TGTGCCAGCAGTCCCTGGACATCTAACATCTATGGCTACACCTTC. Amino acid sequence: CASSPWTSNIYGYTF.

This chain joins TRBV4-1 and TRBJ2-1; 7 bases agree with TRBD1. Germline V gene data show CDR1 as MGHRA and CDR2 as YSYEKL. V was pared by 0 bases and J by 1 base, with 3 bases of the junction left unmatched. The CDR3 extends over 16 amino acids. The DNA for the CDR3 is TGCGCCAGCAGCCAAGATGAGACAGGGTCCTACAATGAGCAGTTCTTC. Encoded protein: CASSQDETGSYNEQFF.

Only a few counts were recorded for this clonotype. A much larger clone lies one base from this, so it may be a read error. V and J are TRBV27 and TRBJ2-2; D is unclear. This CDR3 has 12 residues. Germline values: CDR1 MNHEY, CDR2 SMNVEV (reference sequence). V was shortened by 6 bases and J by 3 bases, with 5 bases between the two germline ends. For the CDR3, the DNA is TGTGCCAGCAGACCTTACACCGGGGAGCTGTTTTTT. This translates into CASRPYTGELFF.

This clonotype was seen a few times. This chain uses TRBV5-1 with TRBJ2-1; 8 nucleotides align to TRBD1. V was pared by 1 base and J by 5 bases, with 5 bases of the junction left unmatched. Looked up from germline, CDR1 is SGHRS and CDR2 is YFSETQ. This CDR3 spans 15 amino acids. The CDR3 loop reads CASSLQGAINNEQFF. The CDR3 DNA is TGCGCCAGCAGCTTGCAGGGGGCGATAAACAATGAGCAGTTCTTC. Full variable domain (outside the CDR3, taken from reference TRBV5-1 and TRBJ2-1): KAGVTQTPRYLIKTRGQQVTLSCSPISGHRSVSWYQQTPGQGLQFLFEYFSETQRNKGNFPGRFSGRQFSNSRSEMNVSTLELGDSALYLCASSLQGAINNEQFFGPGTRLTVL.

V and J are TRBV28 and TRBJ1-6; D gene ambiguous. The germline V and J ends were trimmed by 6 bases and 7 bases, with 16 bases remaining between them. The CDR3 is made up of 15 amino acids. Germline CDR1 MDHEN, CDR2 SYDVKM. CDR3 sequence reads: CASRARLLANSPLHF. In nucleotides, the CDR3 is TGTGCCAGCAGGGCCCGACTCTTAGCGAATTCACCCCTCCACTTT.

This clonotype came up a few times. The gene calls are TRBV7-7 and TRBJ2-1; the match to TRBD2 covers 14 bases. After removal of 1 base from V and 5 bases from J, the junction contained 7 bases not matched to a gene. Germline loops: CDR1 SSHAT, CDR2 FNYEAQ (reference sequence). The CDR3 runs 18 residues. The CDR3 is CASSLGGLAGGLHNEQFF. The CDR3 region has the DNA TGTGCCAGCAGCTTAGGCGGACTAGCGGGGGGCCTCCACAATGAGCAGTTCTTC.

This clonotype was seen ten or more times. The rearrangement uses TRBV5-1 and TRBJ1-6, with D maybe TRBD1 (5 bases). CDR3 length equals 13 residues. V was shortened by 4 bases and J by 7 bases, with 9 bases between the two germline ends. In germline, CDR1 is SGHRS, CDR2 YFSETQ. The CDR3 DNA follows: TGCGCCAGCAGCGGGACGGTGAATTCACCCCTCCACTTT. It translates to CASSGTVNSPLHF.

The chain has TRBV6-5 and TRBJ1-1; no reliable D call. CDR3 size: 15 residues. Per the germline V gene, CDR1 is MNHEY and CDR2 is SVGAGI. V lost 2 bases, J lost 1 base, and 11 bases lay in between. The CDR3 is CASSYGRRANTEAFF. CDR3 in DNA: TGTGCCAGCAGTTACGGGCGGCGGGCGAACACTGAAGCTTTCTTT.

The V and J genes are TRBV20-1 and TRBJ2-7, with 13 nucleotides matching TRBD2. The CDR3 has 16 residues. Germline loops: CDR1 DFQATT, CDR2 SNEGSKA (reference sequence). Trimming took 0 bases from V and 3 from J; bases not matched to a gene: 5. The CDR3 coding sequence is TGCAGTGCTAGAGATGGGAGGACTAGCGGGAGCTACGAGCAGTACTTC. This gives the protein CSARDGRTSGSYEQYF.